This TCR beta chain was recovered during a study of beta chain features in type 1 diabetes. This clone was observed many times. Reverse transcribing all isolated RNA meant expressed TCRB transcripts were sequenced. For naive, central memory and regulatory T cell samples, reads averaged around 3.8 million. Measured with immunoSEQ multiplex PCR; TCRdb has only the in-frame clones, and not every one. The table lists 200,000 to 250,000 clones, 9% to 10% of them singletons. This CDR3 contains 13 residues. The ends lost 5 bases at V and 6 bases at J; junction bases unmatched: 7. The V gene's germline CDR1 is SQVTM and CDR2 ANQGSEA.

Sequenced: naive CD4+ T cells from blood. The TCR comes from a young woman in good health. The V gene is TRBV29-1, the J gene TRBJ2-1; TRBD1 matches 7 bases. CDR3 amino acids: CSVTGAEANEQFF. The CDR3 region has the DNA TGCAGCGTTACAGGGGCGGAGGCCAATGAGCAGTTCTTC.